These 17 T cell receptor beta chains were sequenced from one sample in a study of long-term antiretroviral therapy in people with HIV. This was the immunoSEQ v3.0 assay at survey level. Assay used: immunoSEQ multiplex PCR; TCRdb lists only in-frame clones, some missing. Of tens of thousands of clones listed, under 90% were seen once; the top ten hold under 3%. The input for sequencing was unsorted PBMCs, taken 0.8 years after starting antiretroviral therapy. The receptors shown here come from a woman younger than 30 with HIV.

This clone came up once. The chain recombines TRBV7-8 with TRBJ2-5; TRBD1 aligns across 7 bases. The CDR3 loop spans 14 amino acids. With 5 bases clipped from V and 1 base from J, the junction kept 4 bases outside the gene matches. The germline V gene has CDR1 SGHVS and CDR2 FQNEAQ. Here the CDR3 DNA reads TGTGCCAGCAGCGGCTGGGACAGCCAAGAGACCCAGTACTTC. It specifies CASSGWDSQETQYF. The full variable domain, with the rest looked up from reference TRBV7-8 and TRBJ2-5, is GAGVSQSPRYKVAKRGQDVALRCDPISGHVSLFWYQQALGQGPEFLTYFQNEAQLDKSGLPSDRFFAERPEGSVSTLKIQRTQQEDSAVYLCASSGWDSQETQYFGPGTRLLVL.

V gene TRBV5-6 combines with J gene TRBJ2-1; TRBD2 matches 8 bases. The germline V gene encodes CDR1 SGHDT and CDR2 YYEEEE. V shed 0 bases, J shed 7 bases, and the junction held 9 bases outside the gene matches. The CDR3 has 16 residues. The CDR3 reads CASSLERERPWNEQFF. The CDR3 DNA reads TGTGCCAGCAGCTTGGAGCGGGAGCGACCGTGGAATGAGCAGTTCTTC. The whole variable domain, remainder taken from reference TRBV5-6 and TRBJ2-1, is DAGVTQSPTHLIKTRGQQVTLRCSPKSGHDTVSWYQQALGQGPQFIFQYYEEEERQRGNFPDRFSGHQFPNYSSELNVNALLLGDSALYLCASSLERERPWNEQFFGPGTRLTVL.

The CDR3 loop is CASSISGNTEAFF. CDR3 coding DNA: TGTGCCAGTAGTATTTCGGGTAACACTGAAGCTTTCTTT. V gene TRBV19 combines with J gene TRBJ1-1; no clear D. This CDR3 comprises 13 residues. The germline V gene encodes CDR1 LNHDA and CDR2 SQIVND (reference sequence). V lost 3 bases and J lost 2, with 7 bases in between.

This chain links TRBV5-1 with TRBJ1-1; a possible D gene is TRBD1 (5 bases). CDR3 size: 15 residues. Trimming stripped 0 bases from V and 4 bases from J, with 13 bases between. From germline, CDR1 is SGHRS and CDR2 YFSETQ. The CDR3, as DNA: TGCGCCAGCAGCTTGGAATTAGGAGGGGCCACTGAAGCTTTCTTT. The encoded protein is CASSLELGGATEAFF.

V is TRBV19 and J is TRBJ1-4; TRBD1 matches 7 bases. Germline V gene lookup returns CDR1 LNHDA and CDR2 SQIVND (reference sequence). CDR3 size: 14 residues. V dropped 3 bases and J dropped 5; count of bases not matched to a gene: 3. The CDR3 coding sequence is TGTGCCAGTAGTATCGGCAGGGGGAATGAAAAACTGTTTTTT. Protein product: CASSIGRGNEKLFF.

Turning to this clone: The sample carries other DNA sequences with the same CDR3. The chain employs TRBV7-2 and TRBJ2-5; 7 positions agree with TRBD2. The germline V gene has CDR1 SGHTA and CDR2 FQGNSA. V was pared by 5 bases and J by 4 bases, with 4 bases of the junction left unmatched. This CDR3 is built from 13 residues. CDR3 coding DNA: TGTGCCAGCAGCCTATGGGGGGGAGAGACCCAGTACTTC. The encoded protein is CASSLWGGETQYF.

The rearrangement uses TRBV6-6 and TRBJ1-1, with 8 bases that match TRBD1. Germline values: CDR1 MNHNY, CDR2 SVGAGI (reference sequence). The V segment lost 9 bases and the J segment 0 bases; nucleotides outside the gene matches: 9. CDR3 length: 15 amino acids. The DNA of the CDR3 is TGTGCCAGTTCGCAGGGGGCTTCATTGAACACTGAAGCTTTCTTT. Translating it yields CASSQGASLNTEAFF.

This clone appeared once. The chain carries TRBV6-5 and TRBJ2-7, with TRBD1 matching 10 bases. The CDR3 consists of 16 residues. Trimming took 2 bases from V and 5 from J; bases not matched to a gene: 9. CDR1 is MNHEY and CDR2 is SVGAGI in the germline V gene. CDR3 bases: TGTGCCAGCAGTTACAATCCGGGACAGGGGTTCGACGAGCAGTACTTC. It yields the protein CASSYNPGQGFDEQYF.

The V call is TRBV27, the J call TRBJ2-3; 14 positions match TRBD2. V lost 8 bases to trimming and J lost 3 bases; unmatched junction nucleotides: 10. The CDR3 consists of 17 residues. Germline V lookup: CDR1 MNHEY, CDR2 SMNVEV (reference sequence). CDR3 in amino acids: CASEPGLAGEGTDTQYF. CDR3 coding DNA: TGTGCCAGCGAACCGGGACTAGCGGGAGAGGGGACAGATACGCAGTATTTT.

J is TRBJ1-5 and V is TRBV9, with D hard to call. V lost 4 bases to trimming and J lost 3 bases, with 14 bases between them. Germline lookup yields CDR1 SGDLS and CDR2 YYNGEE. This CDR3 comprises 15 residues. CDR3 nucleotides: TGTGCCAGCAGCCCCGGAGGGAGAGTCAATCAGCCCCAGCATTTT. Translating gives CASSPGGRVNQPQHF.

This clone was counted once. This chain uses TRBV4-3 with TRBJ2-1; 12 nucleotides match TRBD2. The V segment lost 3 bases and the J segment 9 bases; nucleotides outside the gene matches: 12. Per the germline V gene, CDR1 is LGHNA and CDR2 is YSLEER. The CDR3 length is 17 residues. The CDR3 nucleotides are TGCGCCAGCAGCCACCCTCGACTAGCGGGAGACTGCAGTGAGCAGTTCTTC. As protein: CASSHPRLAGDCSEQFF.

The V call is TRBV15, the J call TRBJ1-5; tentative D call: TRBD1 (6 bases). This CDR3 contains 14 residues. The V gene lost 5 bases and the J gene lost 4 bases, with 12 bases spanning the gap. In germline, CDR1 is LNHNV, CDR2 YYDKDF (reference sequence). CDR3 in amino acids: CATSPGGWNQPQHF. CDR3 nucleotides: TGTGCCACCAGCCCCGGGGGCTGGAATCAGCCCCAGCATTTT.

The chain uses TRBV15 and TRBJ2-1, with D tentatively TRBD2 (5 bases). The CDR3 contains 14 residues. Germline CDR1 reads LNHNV; CDR2 reads YYDKDF (reference sequence). The V end lost 2 bases, the J end lost 9 bases, and 14 bases lay between the germline ends. CDR3 region: CATSRSLFEGEQFF. The CDR3 nucleotides are TGTGCCACCAGCAGATCCCTTTTCGAGGGTGAGCAGTTCTTC.

This CDR3 is CASSQDRAGIVPNEQFF. The CDR3 DNA sequence: TGTGCCAGCAGCCAAGATAGGGCGGGAATTGTTCCCAATGAGCAGTTCTTC. J is TRBJ2-1 and V is TRBV4-2; tentative D call: TRBD2 (6 bases). The CDR3 totals 17 residues. Per germline, CDR1 LGHNA and CDR2 YNFKEQ. Trimming cost V 0 bases and J 6 bases, with 18 bases left between them.

The chain links TRBV4-3 to TRBJ2-7; D is possibly TRBD1 (5 bases). Per germline, CDR1 LGHNA and CDR2 YSLEER. V shed 2 bases and J shed 0 bases, with 8 bases lying between them. The CDR3 is 14 amino acids. CDR3 loop: CASSQSQGSYEQYF. Written as DNA, the CDR3 is TGCGCCAGCAGCCAAAGTCAGGGCTCCTACGAGCAGTACTTC.

The genes are TRBV15 and TRBJ2-7; 7 positions match TRBD2. V was clipped by 3 bases and J by 6 bases; unmatched bases: 8. From germline, CDR1 is LNHNV and CDR2 YYDKDF (reference sequence). This CDR3 contains 14 residues. This chain's CDR3 is CATSRAGGGSEQYF. CDR3 nucleotide sequence: TGTGCCACCAGCAGGGCCGGGGGAGGGAGCGAGCAGTACTTC.

As concerns this clone: The junction departs from the called germline gene at one end, perhaps through a read error. The chain employs TRBV5-4 and TRBJ2-1; 11 positions match TRBD2. Germline assignment: CDR1 SGHNT and CDR2 YYREEE (reference sequence). CDR3 length: 15 amino acids. Here the CDR3 reads CASSLGTSGYNEQFF. The CDR3 DNA follows: TGTGCCAGCAGTTTGGGGACTAGCGGCTACAATGAGCAGTTCTTC.